This T cell receptor beta chain was captured by sequencing in a study of metastatic and nonmetastatic thyroid tumors. Germline CDR1 is KGHSH and CDR2 is LQKENI. The ends were cut back, 6 bases at V and 4 bases at J, with 19 bases in the middle. The CDR3 extends over 15 amino acids. Original methodology: What underpinned the distant-metastasis classifier for papillary thyroid cancer was the set of CDR3 differences across clinicopathological groups. TCRdb re-called clones from the PCR reads using MiXCR. The V and J calls, along with clone size, are taken from TCRdb and not from the paper's own processing. The sample lists fewer than 35,000 clones; around 30% were seen once. All patients were untreated before thyroid surgery.

The clonotype was recovered from a female donor with papillary thyroid cancer or a benign thyroid nodule (not recorded which). Some clones in this sample may be carry-over from other donors' samples. This rearrangement joins TRBV18 to TRBJ2-7, with D perhaps TRBD2 (6 bases). The sequencing sample was made of blood. CDR3 in amino acids: CASSRRGGGRYEQYF. The CDR3 DNA sequence: TGTGCCAGCTCTCGGCGGGGTGGAGGACGGTACGAGCAGTACTTC.